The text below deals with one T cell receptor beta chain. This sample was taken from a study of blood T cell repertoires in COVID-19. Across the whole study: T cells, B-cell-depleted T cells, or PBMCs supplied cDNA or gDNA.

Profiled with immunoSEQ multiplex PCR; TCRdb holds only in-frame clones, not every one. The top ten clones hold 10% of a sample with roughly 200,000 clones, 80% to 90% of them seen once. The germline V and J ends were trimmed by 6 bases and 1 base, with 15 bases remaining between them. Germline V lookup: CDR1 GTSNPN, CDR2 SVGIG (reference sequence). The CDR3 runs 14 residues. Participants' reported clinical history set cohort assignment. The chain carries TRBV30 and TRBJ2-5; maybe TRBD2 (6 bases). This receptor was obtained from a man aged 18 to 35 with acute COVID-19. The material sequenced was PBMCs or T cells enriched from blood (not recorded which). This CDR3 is CACYGSGVQETQYF. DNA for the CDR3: TGTGCCTGTTACGGGAGCGGCGTCCAAGAGACCCAGTACTTC.